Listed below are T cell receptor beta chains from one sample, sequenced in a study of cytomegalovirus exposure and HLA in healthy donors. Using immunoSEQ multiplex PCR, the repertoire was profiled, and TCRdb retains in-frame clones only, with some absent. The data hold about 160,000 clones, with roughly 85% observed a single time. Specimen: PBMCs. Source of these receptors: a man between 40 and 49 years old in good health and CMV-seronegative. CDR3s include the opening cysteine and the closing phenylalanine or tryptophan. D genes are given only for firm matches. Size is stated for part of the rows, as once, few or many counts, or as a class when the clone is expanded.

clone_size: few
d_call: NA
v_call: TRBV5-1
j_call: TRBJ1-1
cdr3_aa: CASSTGYTEAFF
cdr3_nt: TGCGCCAGCAGCACAGGCTACACTGAAGCTTTCTTT

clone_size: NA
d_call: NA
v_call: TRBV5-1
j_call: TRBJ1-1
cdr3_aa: CASSLNRVGTEAFF
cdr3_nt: TGCGCCAGCAGCTTGAACAGGGTAGGGACTGAAGCTTTCTTT

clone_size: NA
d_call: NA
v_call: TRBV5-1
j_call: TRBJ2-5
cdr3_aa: CASSFAGQETQYF
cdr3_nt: TGCGCCAGCAGCTTTGCAGGGCAGGAGACCCAGTACTTC

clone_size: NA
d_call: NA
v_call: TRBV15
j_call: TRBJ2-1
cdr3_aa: CATSKEGGANEQFF
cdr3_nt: TGTGCCACCAGCAAAGAAGGGGGTGCCAATGAGCAGTTCTTC

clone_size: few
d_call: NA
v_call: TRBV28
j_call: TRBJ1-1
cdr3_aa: CASSGRWNTEAFF
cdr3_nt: TGTGCCAGCAGTGGGCGATGGAACACTGAAGCTTTCTTT

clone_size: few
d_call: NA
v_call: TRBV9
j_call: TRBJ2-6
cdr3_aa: CASSVAGTNVLTF
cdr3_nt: TGTGCCAGCAGCGTAGCAGGGACCAACGTCCTGACTTTC

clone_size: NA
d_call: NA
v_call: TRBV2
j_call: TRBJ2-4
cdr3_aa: CASSELVAQPRLAKNIQYF
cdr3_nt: TGTGCCAGCAGTGAGTTAGTGGCTCAACCAAGACTAGCCAAAAACATTCAGTACTTC

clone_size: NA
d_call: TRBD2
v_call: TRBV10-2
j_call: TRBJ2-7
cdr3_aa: CASSGTLSRAGSYEQYF
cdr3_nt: TGCGCCAGCAGTGGAACCCTTAGCCGAGCGGGGAGCTACGAGCAGTACTTC

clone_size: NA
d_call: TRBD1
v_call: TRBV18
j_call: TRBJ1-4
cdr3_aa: CASSLSGTAAKLFF
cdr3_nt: TGTGCCAGCTCACTATCCGGGACAGCGGCAAAACTGTTTTTT

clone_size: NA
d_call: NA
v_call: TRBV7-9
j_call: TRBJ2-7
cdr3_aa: CASSLEGFHEQYF
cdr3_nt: TGTGCCAGCAGCTTAGAGGGGTTCCACGAGCAGTACTTC

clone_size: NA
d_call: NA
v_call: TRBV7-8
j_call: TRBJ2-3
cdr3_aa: CASSLDQGTDTQYF
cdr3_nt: TGTGCCAGCAGCTTAGACCAGGGCACAGATACGCAGTATTTT

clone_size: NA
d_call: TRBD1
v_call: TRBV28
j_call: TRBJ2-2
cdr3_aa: CASSRQGAGELFF
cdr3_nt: TGTGCCAGCAGCAGACAGGGCGCCGGGGAGCTGTTTTTT

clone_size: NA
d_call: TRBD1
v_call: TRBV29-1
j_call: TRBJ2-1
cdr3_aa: CSVSPASGGRQFF
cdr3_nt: TGCAGCGTCTCACCGGCATCAGGGGGTCGGCAGTTCTTC

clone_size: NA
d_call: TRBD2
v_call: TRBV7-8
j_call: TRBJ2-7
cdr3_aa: CASSLSGTSGLEQYF
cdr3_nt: TGTGCCAGCAGCCTTTCCGGGACTAGCGGCCTCGAGCAGTACTTC

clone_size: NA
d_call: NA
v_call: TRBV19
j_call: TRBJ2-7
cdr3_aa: CASREAGSSYEQYF
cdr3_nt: TGTGCCAGTAGAGAGGCGGGGAGCTCCTACGAGCAGTACTTC